This T cell receptor (beta chain) was observed in a study of human CD4 T cells and Enterobacteriaceae. Detection sensitivity for ex vivo total memory CD4+ was one cell in 200,000. The repertoire was sequenced with immunoSEQ multiplex PCR; TCRdb's copy has only in-frame clones and lacks some. The sample records 25,000 to 30,000 clones, approximately 78% being singletons. V was trimmed by 3 bases and J by 7 bases, leaving 18 bases between them. Germline CDR1 LNHDA, CDR2 SQIVND (reference sequence). This CDR3 has 16 amino acids. The memory gate held CD4+ cells that were not CD45RA+CCR7+CD95- naive cells, over 95% pure. Healthy donors' blood was sourced from blood donation centers in Switzerland. CD8+, CD14+, CD16+, CD56+, CD19+ and CD25-bright cells were excluded before sorting.

The clonotype was recovered from a human donor in good health. The specimen was memory CD4+ T cells from blood. The chain combines TRBV19 with TRBJ1-4; the D is unclear. The CDR3 DNA is TGTGCCAGTAGTATTATTCACGGACCCATTCTTGAAAAACTGTTTTTT. Amino acid sequence: CASSIIHGPILEKLFF.